This T cell receptor (beta chain) was captured in a study of cytomegalovirus exposure and HLA in healthy donors. Deletions cut 5 bases from V and 7 bases from J, with 12 bases between. The CDR3 spans 13 residues. The germline V gene has CDR1 SGHAT and CDR2 FQDESV (reference sequence). This PCR relied on a set of 60 Vbeta primers and 13 Jbeta primers. Profiling relied on immunoSEQ multiplex PCR, and the TCRdb table lists in-frame clones only, not all of them. Of about 91,000 clones listed, roughly 86% were seen once; the top ten hold about a tenth. Sequencing was performed on PBMCs. The receptor was derived from a man aged 25 to 45 in good health and CMV-seropositive. The rearrangement joins TRBV11-1 to TRBJ2-1; D not certain. CDR3 nucleotides: TGTGCCAGCAGCCCCGACCTAGGTAATGAGCAGTTCTTC. It encodes CASSPDLGNEQFF.